This is a list of T cell receptor beta chains from one sample in a study of CD4 and CD8 cells across lung adenocarcinoma regions. Using its own MiXCR run on the PCR reads, TCRdb lists one record per CDR3 protein. The table lists approximately 25,000 distinct CDR3 sequences, around 56% of them singletons. Sequenced material: CD8+ T cells from the center of a lung tumor. These receptors came from a male donor with lung adenocarcinoma. The CD4 and CD8 labels of this study may be unreliable. Each CDR3 is given with its conserved first and last residue. Each record gives: D gene, CDR3 length, V gene, J gene, clone size, CDR3 protein, CDR3 DNA. The D gene is left open where the match is weak. Clone size, where shown, is once, few, many, or a class for clones that have expanded.

>-|14|TRBV6-1|TRBJ1-4|many
CASRGGFANEKLFF
TGTGCCAGCAGGGGGGGGTTTGCTAATGAAAAACTGTTTTTT
>-|15|TRBV6-1|TRBJ2-5|-
CASSPQGRDEKTQYF
TGTGCCAGCAGTCCCCAGGGCCGGGACGAAAAGACCCAGTACTTC
>-|12|TRBV25-1|TRBJ2-7|-
CASGTVIYEQYF
TGTGCCAGCGGAACAGTGATCTACGAGCAGTACTTC
>-|14|TRBV28|TRBJ2-5|-
CAGLGGRAQKTQYF
TGTGCCGGGCTCGGGGGCCGGGCCCAAAAGACCCAGTACTTC
>-|11|TRBV7-2|TRBJ2-3|many
CASSFSDTQYF
TGTGCCAGCAGCTTTTCAGATACGCAGTATTTT
>-|15|TRBV6-1|TRBJ2-4|-
CASNSGVGDKNMQYF
TGTGCCAGCAACTCGGGGGTGGGAGACAAAAACATGCAGTACTTC
>TRBD2|15|TRBV3-1|TRBJ2-1|-
CASSRLGGRAGEQFF
TGTGCCAGCAGCCGACTTGGGGGGAGGGCCGGTGAGCAGTTCTTC
>TRBD2|18|TRBV5-1|TRBJ2-1|-
CASSKRLAGEGSYNEQFF
TGCGCCAGCAGCAAGCGACTAGCGGGGGAAGGCTCCTACAATGAGCAGTTCTTC
>-|16|TRBV20-1|TRBJ2-1|many
CSARDYSQHAYNEQFF
TGCAGTGCTAGAGATTATAGCCAACACGCCTACAATGAGCAGTTCTTC
>TRBD2|14|TRBV6-1|TRBJ2-1|many
CASSDTLAAYEQFF
TGTGCCAGCAGTGATACACTAGCGGCCTACGAGCAGTTCTTC
>-|16|TRBV10-1|TRBJ2-1|-
CASSESKGSGYNEQFF
TGCGCCAGCAGTGAGTCTAAGGGATCGGGCTACAATGAGCAGTTCTTC
>-|14|TRBV10-2|TRBJ2-5|-
CAGLGVRDQETQYF
TGCGCGGGGCTCGGGGTGCGTGACCAAGAGACCCAGTACTTC
>-|15|TRBV4-1|TRBJ1-6|many
CASSQGPQLGSPLHF
TGCGCCAGCAGCCAAGGGCCCCAATTGGGTTCACCCCTCCACTTT
>-|16|TRBV6-5|TRBJ2-2|large
CASSYSTLLVTGELFF
TGTGCCAGCAGTTACTCGACGCTCCTTGTCACCGGGGAGCTGTTTTTT
>-|12|TRBV12-3/TRBV12-4|TRBJ1-2|few
CASSLGGSGYTF
TGTGCCAGCAGTTTAGGTGGTTCTGGCTACACCTTC
>TRBD2|15|TRBV6-1|TRBJ2-3|-
CASNTGAGGEDTQYF
TGTGCCAGCAACACGGGGGCGGGGGGCGAAGATACGCAGTATTTC
>-|14|TRBV6-4|TRBJ2-1|-
CASSDPSLSDEQFF
TGTGCCAGCAGTGACCCCTCCTTGTCGGATGAGCAGTTCTTC
>-|15|TRBV27|TRBJ2-5|once
CARGPAGAAKETQYF
TGTGCCAGGGGCCCAGCGGGTGCGGCCAAAGAGACCCAGTACTTC
>-|15|TRBV6-5|TRBJ1-2|-
CASSYSSQISYGYTF
TGTGCCAGCAGTTACTCGAGTCAAATTTCCTATGGCTACACCTTC
>TRBD2|16|TRBV15|TRBJ2-2|-
CATSPPERESSGELFF
TGTGCCACCAGCCCCCCCGAGCGGGAGTCAAGCGGGGAGCTGTTTTTT
>-|17|TRBV6-1|TRBJ2-3|-
CASSAGRGGGVQDTQYF
TGTGCCAGCAGTGCGGGAAGGGGGGGAGGTGTCCAGGATACGCAGTATTTC
>-|15|TRBV7-6|TRBJ2-7|once
CASSVGWSCSDAQYF
TGTGCCAGCAGCGTAGGATGGAGCTGCTCAGATGCGCAGTACTTC
>TRBD2|12|TRBV10-2|TRBJ2-2|few
CASGTSTGELFF
TGCGCCAGCGGGACTAGCACCGGGGAGCTGTTTTTT
>-|15|TRBV10-1|TRBJ2-1|large
CASSERGSSYNEQFF
TGCGCCAGCAGTGAGAGGGGGAGCTCCTACAATGAGCAGTTCTTC
>TRBD1|13|TRBV18|TRBJ2-7|-
CASSSRQGDEQYF
TGTGCCAGCTCCTCGAGACAGGGGGACGAGCAGTACTTC
>-|14|TRBV25-1|TRBJ2-2|once
CASSEYKATGELFF
TGTGCCAGCAGTGAATATAAAGCCACCGGGGAGCTGTTTTTT
>TRBD2|16|TRBV9|TRBJ2-2|-
CASTPSGSTNTGELFF
TGTGCCAGCACTCCTAGCGGGAGTACTAACACCGGGGAGCTGTTTTTT
>-|14|TRBV6-2/TRBV6-3|TRBJ2-1|-
CASSYLAGNNEQFF
TGTGCCAGCAGTTACTTGGCGGGCAACAATGAGCAGTTCTTC
>-|16|TRBV6-1|TRBJ2-3|few
CASRGAGARVRDTQYF
TGTGCCAGCAGGGGGGCCGGGGCACGGGTCCGGGATACGCAGTATTTT